These 19 T cell receptor beta chains originate from one sample sequenced in a study of T cell repertoires in cytomegalovirus infection. Their antigens remain unidentified. TCRdb called the reads again in MiXCR, with one record for every CDR3 protein. Of about 920,000 distinct CDR3 sequences in the sample, around 31% are singletons; the top ten hold around 15%. Sequencing was performed on cultured CD8+ T cells from PBMCs, taken from culture after CMV antigen stimulation. These receptors were collected from a human donor in good health (CMV status not recorded). Some clones in this sample may be carry-over from other donors' samples.

Only a few counts were recorded for this clonotype. The genes are TRBV20-1 and TRBJ1-2; TRBD1 matches 7 bases. The CDR3 consists of 17 residues. The V gene's germline CDR1 is DFQATT and CDR2 SNEGSKA (reference sequence). V was pared by 1 base and J by 4 bases, with 15 bases of the junction left unmatched. The CDR3 sequence: CSARATTGQAETYGYTF. In nucleotides, the CDR3 is TGCAGTGCTAGAGCTACGACCGGACAGGCCGAAACCTATGGCTACACCTTC.

Remarks on this clonotype: Possible read error: a much larger clone is one base away. The CDR3 sequence: CTSSQIVRGTGNTIYF. The CDR3 bases are TGTACCAGCAGCCAGATCGTGCGGGGGACTGGAAACACCATATATTTT. V gene TRBV7-2 combines with J gene TRBJ1-3; tentative D call: TRBD1 (5 bases). The CDR3 extends over 16 amino acids. The germline V gene has CDR1 SGHTA and CDR2 FQGNSA. Deletions cut 5 bases from V and 2 bases from J, with 16 bases between.

The chain has TRBV5-6 and TRBJ1-4, with D hard to call. The CDR3 is 16 amino acids. V lost 6 bases and J 2 bases, leaving 17 bases between the germline ends. Germline V lookup: CDR1 SGHDT, CDR2 YYEEEE. The CDR3 sequence: CASNLLPEGTNEKLFF. The CDR3 nucleotides are TGTGCCAGCAACTTACTCCCGGAGGGTACTAATGAAAAACTGTTTTTT.

The CDR3 region has the DNA TGCGCCAGCAGCCAAGGTAGTACCGGGGCCTTTGAGCAGTTCTTC. Its translation is CASSQGSTGAFEQFF. The V call is TRBV4-3, the J call TRBJ2-1; D tentatively reads TRBD1 or TRBD2 (5 bases each). Germline V gene sequence: CDR1 LGHNA, CDR2 YSLEER. The V end was cut by 1 base, the J end by 9 bases, with 16 bases between. The CDR3 sequence is 15 residues long.

This clonotype was counted between two and nine times. This chain links TRBV19 with TRBJ1-2; D call uncertain. V lost 4 bases to trimming and J lost 5 bases, with 8 bases between them. The CDR3 sequence is 12 residues long. Germline CDR1 is LNHDA and CDR2 is SQIVND (reference sequence). This chain's CDR3 is CASSTSPYGYTF. As DNA, the CDR3 is TGTGCCAGTAGTACCTCCCCGTATGGCTACACCTTC. Based on the CDR3 plus reference TRBV19 and TRBJ1-2, the full variable domain is DGGITQSPKYLFRKEGQNVTLSCEQNLNHDAMYWYRQDPGQGLRLIYYSQIVNDFQKGDIAEGYSVSREKKESFPLTVTSAQKNPTAFYLCASSTSPYGYTFGSGTRLTVV.

The table lists this clonotype with many counts. The chain employs TRBV7-8 and TRBJ2-3; 9 nucleotides match TRBD2. Germline lookup yields CDR1 SGHVS and CDR2 FQNEAQ. Germline trimming cut 5 bases from V and 6 bases from J; bases unmatched to any gene: 6. There are 14 residues in the CDR3. CDR3 amino acids: CASSLGLARDTQYF. DNA for the CDR3: TGTGCCAGCAGCCTCGGACTAGCGAGGGATACGCAGTATTTT.

The chain carries TRBV7-2 and TRBJ2-1; 12 bases are shared with TRBD2. J gave up 12 bases and V 4 bases, and 13 bases lay outside the gene matches. CDR1 is SGHTA and CDR2 is FQGNSA in the germline V gene. This CDR3 is 16 amino acids long. The CDR3 DNA reads TGTGCCAGCAGCTCAGAACGGCTAGCGGGGGGGCTGTCGCAGTTCTTC. Encoded protein: CASSSERLAGGLSQFF.

The table lists this clonotype with a few counts. This sequence joins TRBV7-9 and TRBJ2-5; no reliable D call. Germline CDR1 SEHNR, CDR2 FQNEAQ (reference sequence). This CDR3 comprises 13 residues. V was shortened by 5 bases and J by 2 bases, with 9 bases between the two germline ends. CDR3 region: CASSPPEQETQYF. CDR3 DNA sequence: TGTGCCAGCAGCCCCCCGGAACAAGAGACCCAGTACTTC.

The chain has TRBV5-4 and TRBJ2-3; 12 bases are shared with TRBD1. V was clipped by 1 base and J by 6 bases; unmatched bases: 9. This CDR3 comprises 17 residues. Germline CDR1 reads SGHNT; CDR2 reads YYREEE (reference sequence). CDR3 in DNA: TGTGCCAGCAGCTTGCTGGGACAGGGGGCGAATTTCGATACGCAGTATTTT. Protein: CASSLLGQGANFDTQYF.

This clonotype appeared a few times. The rearrangement links TRBV7-9 to TRBJ1-2; D uncertain. Germline V lookup: CDR1 SEHNR, CDR2 FQNEAQ (reference sequence). CDR3 length: 14 residues. Deletions cut 5 bases from V and 2 bases from J, with 12 bases between. CDR3 sequence (DNA): TGTGCCAGCAGCCCGCGGGCGGGGAACTATGGCTACACCTTC. Encoded protein: CASSPRAGNYGYTF.

This clonotype was counted many times. The chain uses TRBV7-2 and TRBJ2-1; TRBD1 matches 9 bases. J was trimmed by 7 bases and V by 5 bases; bases with no gene match: 9. CDR3 length equals 15 residues. The germline CDR1 and CDR2 sequences are SGHTA and FQGNSA. The CDR3 loop reads CASSRTGEGVNEQFF. The CDR3 nucleotides are TGTGCCAGCAGCCGGACAGGGGAGGGGGTGAATGAGCAGTTCTTC.

This rearrangement joins TRBV27 to TRBJ1-1; D is undetermined. CDR3 length: 17 residues. V was shortened by 1 base and J by 2 bases, with 17 bases between the two germline ends. In germline, CDR1 is MNHEY, CDR2 SMNVEV (reference sequence). The CDR3 nucleotides are TGTGCCAGCAGTTTATTTGGTTTGTCGAGTAGTAACACTGAAGCTTTCTTT. It specifies CASSLFGLSSSNTEAFF.

The sample holds a few counts of this clonotype. CDR3 nucleotides: TGTGCCAGCAGAAGCCGACAGGGCCGGAACACTGAAGCTTTCTTT. Translation: CASRSRQGRNTEAFF. The chain employs TRBV7-8 and TRBJ1-1, with 7 bases aligning to TRBD1. J was trimmed by 1 base and V by 6 bases; bases with no gene match: 8. This CDR3 is built from 15 residues. Germline assignment: CDR1 SGHVS and CDR2 FQNEAQ.

The chain recombines TRBV7-9 with TRBJ2-2, with 10 bases matching TRBD2. Per germline, CDR1 SEHNR and CDR2 FQNEAQ (reference sequence). Trimming at V came to 6 bases and at J to 4 bases, leaving 8 bases not matched to a gene. The CDR3 is 16 residues long. This CDR3 reads CASRRQRGGFTGELFF. The CDR3 region has the DNA TGTGCCAGCAGACGGCAGCGGGGGGGTTTCACCGGGGAGCTGTTTTTT.

The table lists this clonotype with a few counts. The rearrangement joins TRBV6-2 or TRBV6-3 to TRBJ2-7, with 7 bases identical to TRBD1. The CDR3 runs 14 residues. Germline CDR1 is MNHEY and CDR2 is SVGEGT. After removal of 9 bases from V and 5 bases from J, the junction contained 13 bases not matched to a gene. The CDR3 sequence is CASQGNRGSDEQYV. The CDR3 nucleotides read TGTGCCAGTCAAGGGAACAGGGGATCGGACGAGCAGTACGTC.

This clonotype has more than one count but fewer than ten. The rearrangement uses TRBV6-5 and TRBJ2-7; 9 bases line up with TRBD1. Germline trimming cut 11 bases from V and 2 bases from J; bases unmatched to any gene: 7. CDR3 length equals 13 residues. Per the germline V gene, CDR1 is MNHEY and CDR2 is SVGAGI. CDR3 loop: CASWTGATYEQYF. As DNA, the CDR3 is TGTGCCTCGTGGACAGGGGCGACCTACGAGCAGTACTTC.

This clonotype was counted between two and nine times. J is TRBJ2-1 and V is TRBV5-6, with TRBD2 as a possible D gene (5 bases). The germline CDR1 and CDR2 sequences are SGHDT and YYEEEE. This CDR3 region has 16 residues. Trimming took 3 bases from V and 2 from J, leaving 15 bases between them. The CDR3 DNA is TGTGCCAGCAGCTCCGACGGCGGGCCCACCTACAATGAGCAGTTCTTC. This translates into CASSSDGGPTYNEQFF.

The gene calls are TRBV6-2 or TRBV6-3 and TRBJ2-7, with TRBD1 identical over 7 bases. The CDR3 contains 14 residues. With 5 bases clipped from V and 4 bases from J, the junction kept 8 bases outside the gene matches. Germline V gene data show CDR1 as MNHEY and CDR2 as SVGEGT. The CDR3 DNA sequence: TGTGCCAGCAGTCACGACAGGGAACGGTACGAGCAGTACGTC. Translated, it gives CASSHDRERYEQYV.

V gene TRBV10-3 combines with J gene TRBJ2-7; D remains unclear. The CDR3 runs 13 residues. V was pared by 2 bases and J by 3 bases, with 8 bases between. Germline V lookup: CDR1 ENHRY, CDR2 SYGVKD. In nucleotides, the CDR3 is TGTGCCATCAGTGAGGTCCCTCTCTACGAGCAGTACGTC. Translated, it gives CAISEVPLYEQYV.